This T cell receptor beta chain is drawn from a study of CXCR3-negative and CXCR3-positive naive CD8 T cells. CDR1 SGHNT and CDR2 YYREEE come from the germline V gene (reference sequence). The CDR3 is 15 amino acids. The authors made the TRB cDNA libraries by 5' RACE using UMI labels. With the 5' RACE reads reprocessed, TCRdb shows one record per CDR3 protein and no DNA. Its table records tens of thousands of distinct CDR3 sequences. The sample taken for sequencing was memory CD8+ T cells from blood. V gene TRBV5-4 combines with J gene TRBJ2-1; TCRdb's D call, TRBD1, is unchecked because there is no DNA. This TCR was sampled from a human donor in good health. Some clones in this sample may be carry-over from other donors' samples. The CDR3 here is CASSYHWGGYHEQFF.